These 2 T cell receptor beta chains were sequenced from one sample in a study of identical twins. Each CDR3 protein is one row after TCRdb ran MiXCR on the 5' RACE reads. The table records around 280,000 distinct CDR3 sequences, approximately 8% of them present only once. These records were also assigned to another study, of yellow fever vaccine responses in identical twins.

Sequenced material: memory (CD45RO+) T cells sorted from blood. The receptor source for this set is a woman between 18 and 30 years old in good health.

In this sample, this clonotype turned up a few times. The chain is built from TRBV6-1 and TRBJ2-1, with 10 bases identical to TRBD2. CDR3 size: 16 residues. Germline loops: CDR1 MNHNS, CDR2 SASEGT. The junction had 9 bases not matched to a gene; V was cut back by 6 bases and J by 4 bases. DNA for the CDR3: TGTGCCAGCAGCGAAAATCTAGCGGGAGTTTACAATGAGCAGTTCTTC. It yields the protein CASSENLAGVYNEQFF.

This clonotype was seen many times. The V call is TRBV7-2, the J call TRBJ2-3, with TRBD1 matching 9 bases. Germline loops: CDR1 SGHTA, CDR2 FQGNSA. After removal of 5 bases from V and 4 bases from J, the junction contained 7 bases not matched to a gene. CDR3 length: 15 amino acids. For the CDR3, the DNA is TGTGCCAGCAGCCCACAGGGGGCAGCGTCAGATACGCAGTATTTT. It encodes CASSPQGAASDTQYF.